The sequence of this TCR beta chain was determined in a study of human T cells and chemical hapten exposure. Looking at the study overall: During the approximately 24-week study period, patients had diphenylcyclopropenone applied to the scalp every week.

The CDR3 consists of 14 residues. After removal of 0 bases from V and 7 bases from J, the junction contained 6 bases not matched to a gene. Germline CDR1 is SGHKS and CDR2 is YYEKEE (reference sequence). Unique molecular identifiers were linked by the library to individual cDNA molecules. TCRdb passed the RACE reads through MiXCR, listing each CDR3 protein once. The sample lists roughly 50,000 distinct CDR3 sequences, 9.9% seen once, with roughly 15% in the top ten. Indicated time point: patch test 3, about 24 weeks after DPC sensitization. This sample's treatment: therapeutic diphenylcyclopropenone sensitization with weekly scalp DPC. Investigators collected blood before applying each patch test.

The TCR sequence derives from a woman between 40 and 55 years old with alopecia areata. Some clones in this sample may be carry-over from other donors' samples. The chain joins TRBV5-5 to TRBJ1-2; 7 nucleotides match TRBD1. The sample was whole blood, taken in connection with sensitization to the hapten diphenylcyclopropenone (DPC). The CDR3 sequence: CASSLVGGASGYTF. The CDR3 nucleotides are TGTGCCAGCAGCTTGGTAGGGGGCGCCAGTGGCTACACCTTC.